This record looks at one T cell receptor (beta chain) sequence and its context. Its specificity is not known. This sample was taken from a study of PD-1 blockade in classical Hodgkin lymphoma. Across the study: Treatment was intravenous nivolumab, 3 mg/kg every 2 weeks, until progression. Findings and caveats of the study: The causes of the repertoire differences, possibly disease activity or prior therapy, remain undefined. Patients excluded were those beginning nivolumab under 1 year after ASCT.

After autologous stem cell transplantation all patients relapsed, and prior brentuximab vedotin exposure differed between cohorts. The method was immunoSEQ multiplex PCR; TCRdb's version includes in-frame clones alone and lacks a portion of them. This sample has about 110,000 clones; 80% to 90% occur once, and the top ten carry 20%. From germline, CDR1 is SEHNR and CDR2 FQNEAQ (reference sequence). This CDR3 has 16 residues. The V gene end was trimmed by 8 bases and the J gene end by 7 bases; junction bases not matched to a gene: 12. This sequence originates from a human donor with classical Hodgkin lymphoma. The sequencing here drew on peripheral blood mononuclear cells (PBMCs), taken before the second cycle of nivolumab. V usage is TRBV7-9 and J usage is TRBJ1-4; TRBD1 matches at 11 bases. CDR3 sequence: CASDRGQGAVSEKLFF. The CDR3 DNA reads as TGTGCCAGCGACCGTGGACAGGGGGCTGTAAGTGAAAAACTGTTTTTT.